This T cell receptor (beta chain) was identified during a study of identifying expanded T cells in peripheral blood. Germline V gives CDR1 MNHNS, CDR2 SASEGT. V dropped 1 base and J dropped 5 bases, with 12 bases sitting between them. CDR3 size: 15 residues. The table lists this clone with a few counts. Antigen unknown. Overall study results and limits: Approximately 1.1 clones differed between technical replicates, versus around 16 and 19 over time. Across healthy donors, higher total template counts meant significantly greater roughly two-week count variance.

Profiled with immunoSEQ multiplex PCR; TCRdb holds only in-frame clones, not every one. The sample lists about 78,000 clones; 84% were seen once. No infections or other immune events were documented during collection. This sequence originates from a person aged 18 to 70 in good health. This chain links TRBV6-1 with TRBJ1-5; D possibly corresponds to TRBD1 (5 bases). Sequences were obtained from blood. As DNA, the CDR3 is TGTGCCAGCAGTGAAGTCGGGGGAGAGGATCAGCCCCAGCATTTT. This translates into CASSEVGGEDQPQHF.